This record covers a single T cell receptor (beta chain). This entry belongs to a study of blood T cell repertoires in COVID-19. Study information: The United States, Italy and Spain provided the acute and convalescent COVID-19 samples. T cells, B-cell-depleted T cells, or PBMCs supplied cDNA or gDNA.

Germline V CDR1 and CDR2: MNHEY, SMNVEV (reference sequence). The CDR3 contains 13 residues. V was shortened by 6 bases and J by 2 bases, with 11 bases between the two germline ends. Original data processing: For nucleated cells, counts were estimated from reference gene primer amplification. The method was immunoSEQ multiplex PCR; TCRdb's version includes in-frame clones alone and lacks a portion of them. Clonal size and the V and J genes are those of that table, whereas D and trimming came from the DNA. This table has tens of thousands of clones, around four fifths appearing once. This sequence originates from a human donor in a cohort sampled during active COVID-19. Source material: peripheral blood. V and J are TRBV27 and TRBJ2-7, with no clear D. The CDR3 reads CASSPREAYEQYF. The DNA of the CDR3 is TGTGCCAGCAGCCCCAGAGAGGCCTACGAGCAGTACTTC.